A selection of T cell receptor beta chains follows, all from one sample in a study of cytomegalovirus exposure and HLA in healthy donors. Produced via immunoSEQ multiplex PCR; TCRdb's table is partial and in-frame only. The sample includes over 80,000 clones, 73% of them seen just once. Sample: PBMCs. Every receptor here comes from a man in his forties or fifties in good health and CMV-seronegative. Each CDR3 is given with its conserved first and last residue. Fields, in order: clone size, V gene, D gene, J gene, CDR3 DNA, CDR3 protein. A D gene is named only where the DNA matches it firmly. For some rows the clone size is stated as once, few or many, or as a class when expanded; others skip it.

>NA|TRBV6-6|TRBD1|TRBJ1-4
TGTGCCAGCAAACAGGGGGGAGAAAAACTGTTTTTT
CASKQGGEKLFF
>NA|TRBV19|TRBD1|TRBJ1-4
TGTGCCAGTAGATCCGGGACAGGGCCCGGGGGTAATGAAAAACTGTTTTTT
CASRSGTGPGGNEKLFF
>NA|TRBV5-1|TRBD2|TRBJ2-2
TGCGCCAGCAGCTTTTCCGGGACTAGCGGTACCGGGGAGCTGTTTTTT
CASSFSGTSGTGELFF
>NA|TRBV7-2|TRBD2|TRBJ2-7
TGTGCCAGCAGCTTAGGGCGGGGGGAACTAGGGTACGAGCAGTACTTC
CASSLGRGELGYEQYF
>NA|TRBV30|NA|TRBJ1-2
TGTGCTGAGAACAGGCTGGGGGGCTACACCTTC
CAENRLGGYTF
>NA|TRBV5-6|NA|TRBJ1-4
TGTGCCAGCAGCTTCACCGGGACACCTCGGGGAGAAAAACTGTTTTTT
CASSFTGTPRGEKLFF
>few|TRBV2|NA|TRBJ2-3
TGTGCCAGCAAGCCCCCCCGGTGGACAGATACGCAGTATTTT
CASKPPRWTDTQYF
>once|TRBV28|TRBD1|TRBJ1-4
TGTGCCAGCAGTGGAGACAGGGGGGAGGAAAAACTGTTTTTT
CASSGDRGEEKLFF
>NA|TRBV19|NA|TRBJ1-1
TGTGCCAGTAGTCCCCCAGGGCCGAGTCGTGCTTTCTTT
CASSPPGPSRAFF
>NA|TRBV10-3|NA|TRBJ2-7
TGTGCCATCACCTCAGGGGATGAAGAGCAGTACTTC
CAITSGDEEQYF
>NA|TRBV18|NA|TRBJ1-1
TGTGCCAGCTCACCGGTCGGGCAGGGTGACGCTTTCTTT
CASSPVGQGDAFF
>NA|TRBV5-1|TRBD2|TRBJ2-7
TGCGCCAGCAGCCGGACTAGCGGGGGGGCCCGCGAGCAGTACTTC
CASSRTSGGAREQYF
>NA|TRBV19|TRBD1|TRBJ2-5
TGTGCCAGTAGTACGGACAGGGACCAAGAGACCCAGTACTTC
CASSTDRDQETQYF
>NA|TRBV18|TRBD1|TRBJ2-3
TGTGCCAGCTCACAACGGACAGGGGGCGACACAGATACGCAGTATTTT
CASSQRTGGDTDTQYF
>once|TRBV30|TRBD1|TRBJ1-4
TGTGCCTGGAGCGGACAGGGTCTGTTTGAAAAACTGTTTTTT
CAWSGQGLFEKLFF
>few|TRBV19|TRBD2|TRBJ2-3
TGTGCCAGTGGAAGACTAGCGGGGGAGACAGATACGCAGTATTTT
CASGRLAGETDTQYF
>NA|TRBV29-1|NA|TRBJ2-7
TGCAGCGTAGGGGTGACCACCTACGAGCAGTACTTC
CSVGVTTYEQYF
>NA|TRBV2|NA|TRBJ1-1
TGTGCCAGCAGTGGCGACAGGCCAATCGATGTCGCTTTCTTT
CASSGDRPIDVAFF
>NA|TRBV30|TRBD2|TRBJ2-5
TGTGCCTCGACCCGGACTAGCGGGATAGAGACCCAGTACTTC
CASTRTSGIETQYF
>few|TRBV19|TRBD1|TRBJ2-7
TGTGCCAGTAGTGTATCAGCCGGGACAGGACACTACGAGCAGTACTTC
CASSVSAGTGHYEQYF
>few|TRBV10-1|TRBD1|TRBJ2-7
TGCGCCAGCATCCAGGGACAGGACCTCGAGGAGCAGTACTTC
CASIQGQDLEEQYF
>NA|TRBV15|NA|TRBJ1-2
TGTGCCACCAGCAGAGGTGACAGTAACTATGGCTACACCTTC
CATSRGDSNYGYTF
>NA|TRBV7-3|NA|TRBJ1-1
TGTGCCAGCAGCGAAAACGGGGAAACTGAAGCTTTCTTT
CASSENGETEAFF
>few|TRBV4-1|TRBD1|TRBJ1-2
TGCGCCAGCAGCCAAGATCTGACAGGGCAACACGGCTACACCTTC
CASSQDLTGQHGYTF
>NA|TRBV29-1|NA|TRBJ2-5
TGCAGCGTGAGGACAGTCAGTAACCAGTACTTC
CSVRTVSNQYF
>once|TRBV12-5|TRBD2|TRBJ2-7
TGTGCTAGTGGTTTGGTTCCCCTGGAGGGACTATACGAGCAGTACTTC
CASGLVPLEGLYEQYF
>NA|TRBV5-1|TRBD1|TRBJ1-2
TGCGCCAGCAGGTCTACCGGGACAGGGTTGAGTGGCTACACCTTC
CASRSTGTGLSGYTF
>few|TRBV18|NA|TRBJ2-6
TGTGCCAGCTCACATGGGGGCTGGGCCAACGTCCTGACTTTC
CASSHGGWANVLTF
>NA|TRBV11-2|TRBD1|TRBJ1-3
TGTGCCAGCAGCCCCCGGGACAGGGTGTTAAACACCATATATTTT
CASSPRDRVLNTIYF
>NA|TRBV5-4|TRBD2|TRBJ2-7
TGTGCCAGCAGCTTGGCCAGTGGGGGGGATAGCGAGCAGTACTTC
CASSLASGGDSEQYF
>few|TRBV5-1|NA|TRBJ1-4
TGCGCCAGCCGCTTGGGGGGCATGGAAAAACTGTTTTTT
CASRLGGMEKLFF
>NA|TRBV4-1|NA|TRBJ1-2
TGCGCCAGCAGCCTTATGGCGGGGGGGTCCTCCTATGGCTACACCTTC
CASSLMAGGSSYGYTF
>NA|TRBV6-4|NA|TRBJ1-5
TGTGCCAGCAGTCTAGAATTTGGCAATCAGCCCCAGCATTTT
CASSLEFGNQPQHF
>NA|TRBV5-1|NA|TRBJ1-2
TGCGCCAGCAGCGAAAACAGGGCTGGCTACACCTTC
CASSENRAGYTF
>NA|TRBV4-2|TRBD1|TRBJ1-3
TGTGCCAGCAGCCCTCGGGACAGGCACTCTGGAAACACCATATATTTT
CASSPRDRHSGNTIYF
>NA|TRBV5-1|NA|TRBJ2-3
TGCGCCAGCAGCTTGACAGCCATCTCCACAGATACGCAGTATTTT
CASSLTAISTDTQYF
>NA|TRBV6-5|TRBD1|TRBJ2-1
TGTGCCAGCAGAGCGACAGGGGGACCATACAATGAGCAGTTCTTC
CASRATGGPYNEQFF
>NA|TRBV10-1|TRBD1|TRBJ1-5
TGCGCCACAGGAACCGGGACAGGGGCCTACAATCAGCCCCAGCATTTT
CATGTGTGAYNQPQHF
>medium-sized|TRBV7-2|TRBD1|TRBJ1-2
TGTGCCAGCAGCCCCAGCCCCCGTGACAGGGGGAACTATGGCTACACCTTC
CASSPSPRDRGNYGYTF
>NA|TRBV11-2|TRBD2|TRBJ2-7
TGTGCCAGCAGCTTAGTGGCGGGAGCGTTGGACGAGCAGTACTTC
CASSLVAGALDEQYF
>NA|TRBV11-2|TRBD1|TRBJ2-7
TGTGCCAGCAGCTCAACCTTACAGGGGGCCTACGAGCAGTACTTC
CASSSTLQGAYEQYF
>NA|TRBV6-6|NA|TRBJ1-2
TGTGCCAGCAGTTATACCAGGGACACTTTCTATGGCTACACCTTC
CASSYTRDTFYGYTF
>few|TRBV9|NA|TRBJ2-5
TGTGCCAGCAGCGTAGTAGGGGGGGGACATTCGGAAGAGACCCAGTACTTC
CASSVVGGGHSEETQYF
>NA|TRBV5-6|TRBD2|TRBJ2-4
TGTGCCAGCAGGTTCTGGCGGGGGAAAAACATTCAGTACTTC
CASRFWRGKNIQYF
>few|TRBV5-6|TRBD1|TRBJ2-2
TGTGCCAGCAGCGGACAGGGGAACACCGGGGAGCTGTTTTTT
CASSGQGNTGELFF
>few|TRBV11-2|TRBD1|TRBJ1-1
TGTGCCAGCAGCAGGGGGCTCGTCACTGAAGCTTTCTTT
CASSRGLVTEAFF
>once|TRBV6-6|NA|TRBJ1-5
TGTGCCAGCAGTTACTGGGGGGTTAATCAGCCCCAGCATTTT
CASSYWGVNQPQHF
>NA|TRBV7-6|NA|TRBJ2-7
TGTGCCAGCAGCGGCGGGATCTCCTACGAGCAGTACTTC
CASSGGISYEQYF
>NA|TRBV5-5|NA|TRBJ2-7
TGTGCCAGCAGTATGTCCCTACCCTCCTACGAGCAGTACTTC
CASSMSLPSYEQYF
>NA|TRBV7-2|TRBD1|TRBJ1-5
TGTGCCAGCAGCTTAGACGGTACAGGGGATCAGCCCCAGCATTTT
CASSLDGTGDQPQHF
>NA|TRBV25-1|TRBD1|TRBJ1-1
TGTGCCAGCGAAAGACAGGGGTTCTTGCCTGAAGCTTTCTTT
CASERQGFLPEAFF
>few|TRBV5-1|TRBD1|TRBJ1-4
TGCGCCAGCAGCCGGACAGGGATTGGCGAAAAACTGTTTTTT
CASSRTGIGEKLFF
>NA|TRBV7-9|NA|TRBJ1-1
TGTGCCAGCAGCTTAGGGGGATCAAACAGGGTAGAAGCTTTCTTT
CASSLGGSNRVEAFF
>NA|TRBV10-3|TRBD2|TRBJ2-1
TGTGCCATCAGTGGACTAGCGGGGGGGCGGTCCTACAATGAGCAGTTCTTC
CAISGLAGGRSYNEQFF
>NA|TRBV4-2|NA|TRBJ1-6
TGTGCCAGCAGCCAGGCTCATGGGGGGATATATAATTCACCCCTCCACTTT
CASSQAHGGIYNSPLHF